Included here is one T cell receptor beta chain sequence, with context. This specimen comes from a study of blood T cell repertoires in COVID-19. Looking at the study overall: From the United States, Italy and Spain came samples of acute and convalescent COVID-19. T cells, B-cell-depleted T cells, or PBMCs supplied cDNA or gDNA.

Study processing details: Scientists estimated how many nucleated cells there were by amplifying reference gene primers. Repertoires were generated with immunoSEQ multiplex PCR, while TCRdb's copy carries only in-frame clones and drops some. V and J calls and clone size come straight from that table; D and trimming were deduced from the DNA. The sample includes tens of thousands of clones, roughly 87% of them seen just once. Trimming cost V 5 bases and J 3 bases, with 10 bases left between them. CDR1 is MNHEY, CDR2 SVGAGI, per germline. CDR3 size: 13 residues. Sequenced sample: peripheral blood. This chain joins TRBV6-5 and TRBJ1-1; D might be TRBD1 (5 bases). This TCR came from a male donor with acute or convalescent COVID-19. The CDR3 DNA reads as TGTGCCAGCAGTCGGCTCAGGGACACTGAAGCTTTCTTT. Residues: CASSRLRDTEAFF.